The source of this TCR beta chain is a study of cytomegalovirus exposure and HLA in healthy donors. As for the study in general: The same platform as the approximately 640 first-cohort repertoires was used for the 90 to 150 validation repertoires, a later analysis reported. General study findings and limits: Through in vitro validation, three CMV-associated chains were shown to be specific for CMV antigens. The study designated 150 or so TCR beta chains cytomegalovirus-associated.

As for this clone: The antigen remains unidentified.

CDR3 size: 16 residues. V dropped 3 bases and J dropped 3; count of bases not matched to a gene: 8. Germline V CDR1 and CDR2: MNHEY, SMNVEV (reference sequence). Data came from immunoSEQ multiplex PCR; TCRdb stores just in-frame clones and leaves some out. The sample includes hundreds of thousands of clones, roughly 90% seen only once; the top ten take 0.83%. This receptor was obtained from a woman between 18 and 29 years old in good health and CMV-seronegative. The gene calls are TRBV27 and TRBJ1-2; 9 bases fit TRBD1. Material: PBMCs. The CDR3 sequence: CASSFLTGGAYYGYTF. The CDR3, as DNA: TGTGCCAGCAGTTTTTTAACAGGGGGCGCATACTATGGCTACACCTTC.